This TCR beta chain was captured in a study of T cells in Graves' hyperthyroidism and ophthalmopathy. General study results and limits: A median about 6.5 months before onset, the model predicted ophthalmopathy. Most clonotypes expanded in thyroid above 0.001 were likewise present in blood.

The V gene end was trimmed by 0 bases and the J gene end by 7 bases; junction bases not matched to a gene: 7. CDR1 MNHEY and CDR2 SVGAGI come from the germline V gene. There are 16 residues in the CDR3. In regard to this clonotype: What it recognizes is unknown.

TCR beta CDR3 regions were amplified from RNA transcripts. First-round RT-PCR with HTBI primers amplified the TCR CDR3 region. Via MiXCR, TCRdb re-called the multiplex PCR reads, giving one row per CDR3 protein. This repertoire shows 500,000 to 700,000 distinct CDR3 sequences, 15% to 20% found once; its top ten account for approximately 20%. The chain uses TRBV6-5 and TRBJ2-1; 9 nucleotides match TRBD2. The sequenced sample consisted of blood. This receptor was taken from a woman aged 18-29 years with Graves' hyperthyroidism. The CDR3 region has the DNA TGTGCCAGCAGTTACTCGATTCTAGCGGGGTATAATGAGCAGTTCTTC. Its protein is CASSYSILAGYNEQFF.